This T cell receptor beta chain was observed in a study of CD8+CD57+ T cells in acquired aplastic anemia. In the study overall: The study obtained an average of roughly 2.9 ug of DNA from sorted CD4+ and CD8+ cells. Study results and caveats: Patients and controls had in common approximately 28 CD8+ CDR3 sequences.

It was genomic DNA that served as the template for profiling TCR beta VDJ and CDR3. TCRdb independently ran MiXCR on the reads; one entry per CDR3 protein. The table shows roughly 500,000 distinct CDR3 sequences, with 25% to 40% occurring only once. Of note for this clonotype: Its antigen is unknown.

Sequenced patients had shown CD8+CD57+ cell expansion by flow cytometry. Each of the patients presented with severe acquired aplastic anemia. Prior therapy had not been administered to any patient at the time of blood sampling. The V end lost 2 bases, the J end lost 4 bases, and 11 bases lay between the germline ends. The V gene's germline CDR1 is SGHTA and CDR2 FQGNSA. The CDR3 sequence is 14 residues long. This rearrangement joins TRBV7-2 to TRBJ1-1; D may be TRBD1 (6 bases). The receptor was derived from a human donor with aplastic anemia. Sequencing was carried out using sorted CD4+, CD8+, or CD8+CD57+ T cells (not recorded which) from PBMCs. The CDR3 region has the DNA TGTGCCAGCAGCTTATCAGGGGTGGCCACTGAAGCTTTCTTT. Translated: CASSLSGVATEAFF.